What follows are 30 T cell receptor beta chains derived from one specimen sequenced in a study of early T cells in non-severe SARS-CoV-2 infection. TCRdb itself ran the 5' RACE reads through MiXCR, one entry per CDR3 protein. Of fewer than 60,000 distinct CDR3 sequences detected, about 11% appear once; the ten largest clones hold about 13%. The sequencing sample was made of whole blood. These receptors all come from an adult who was a healthcare worker with PCR-confirmed SARS-CoV-2 infection or an uninfected control (not recorded which).

V and J are TRBV12-3 or TRBV12-4 and TRBJ2-2; TRBD2 is a possible D gene (5 bases). This CDR3 contains 14 residues. Trimming took 5 bases from V and 10 from J, leaving 17 bases between them. CDR3 bases: TGTGCCAGCAGTAGCACTAGGAGCCGTGTGGAGCTGTTTTTT. Its translation: CASSSTRSRVELFF.

This clonotype has ten or more counts. This rearrangement joins TRBV2 to TRBJ2-7; D ambiguous. CDR3 size: 12 residues. Per the germline V gene, CDR1 is SNHLY and CDR2 is FYNNEI. The V end lost 1 base, the J end lost 9 bases, and 10 bases lay between the germline ends. CDR3 nucleotides: TGTGCCAGCAGTGAAGGCTTAACGGCGCAGTACTTC. It yields the protein CASSEGLTAQYF.

V usage is TRBV19 and J usage is TRBJ2-3, with TRBD2 matching 11 bases. J gave up 2 bases and V 4 bases, and 8 bases lay outside the gene matches. Germline V gives CDR1 LNHDA, CDR2 SQIVND (reference sequence). The CDR3 runs 17 residues. The CDR3 DNA is TGTGCCAGTAGTAACGACCCGACTAGCGGGAACACAGATACGCAGTATTTT. It translates to CASSNDPTSGNTDTQYF.

This clonotype was seen a few times. The CDR3 here is CSAPGQGNSPLHF. Written as DNA, the CDR3 is TGCAGTGCGCCCGGACAGGGGAATTCACCCCTCCACTTT. The chain employs TRBV20-1 and TRBJ1-6, with TRBD1 matching over 9 bases. The CDR3 sequence is 13 residues long. Germline-derived CDR1 and CDR2 are DFQATT and SNEGSKA (reference sequence). The J segment lost 7 bases and the V segment lost 6 bases, leaving 4 bases of the junction unmatched.

This clonotype has a count of ten or more. J is TRBJ2-3 and V is TRBV6-2 or TRBV6-3, with 11 bases fitting TRBD1. CDR1 and CDR2 (germline): MNHEY, SVGEGT. CDR3 size: 15 residues. J lost 4 bases, V lost 6 bases, and 6 bases had no gene match. CDR3 in amino acids: CASRDGQGAADTQYF. CDR3 sequence (DNA): TGTGCCAGCAGAGACGGACAGGGGGCTGCAGATACGCAGTATTTT.

This clonotype has just a few counts. The chain combines TRBV6-6 with TRBJ1-5; D gene unclear. V was cut by 4 bases and J by 3 bases, with 7 bases left in between. The CDR3 sequence is 13 residues long. Germline V CDR1 and CDR2: MNHNY, SVGAGI (reference sequence). The CDR3 DNA sequence: TGTGCCAGCAGTTGGGTTGCCAATCAGCCCCAGCATTTT. It codes for CASSWVANQPQHF.

This clonotype was detected a few times. The chain is built from TRBV20-1 and TRBJ2-1, with 13 bases identical to TRBD2. In germline, CDR1 is DFQATT, CDR2 SNEGSKA (reference sequence). Losses at the gene ends were 1 base for V and 7 bases for J; bases not matched to a gene: 13. The CDR3 has 18 residues. The CDR3 DNA reads as TGCAGTGCTAGAGGGCTACCCCTACTAGCGGGAGGGAATAATGAGCAGTTCTTC. It encodes CSARGLPLLAGGNNEQFF.

The sample holds many counts of this clonotype. The rearrangement uses TRBV20-1 and TRBJ1-1, with a tentative D call TRBD1 (5 bases). V was shortened by 3 bases and J by 3 bases, with 8 bases between the two germline ends. Germline CDR1 DFQATT, CDR2 SNEGSKA (reference sequence). The CDR3 has 12 residues. For the CDR3, the DNA is TGCAGTGCTAGTTTCAGGGACACTGAAGCTTTCTTT. Residues: CSASFRDTEAFF.

Remarks on this clonotype: A clone one base away is much larger, so this may be a read error. CDR3 amino acids: CSARGTANQPQRF. The CDR3 DNA follows: TGCAGTGCTAGGGGGACAGCTAATCAGCCCCAGCGTTTT. This rearrangement joins TRBV20-1 to TRBJ1-5, with 7 nucleotides matching TRBD1. The germline V gene has CDR1 DFQATT and CDR2 SNEGSKA (reference sequence). The CDR3 loop spans 13 amino acids.

V is TRBV7-9 and J is TRBJ2-1; unclear D gene. The CDR3 has 14 residues. Trimming cost V 4 bases and J 4 bases, with 11 bases left between them. The germline gives CDR1 SEHNR, CDR2 FQNEAQ (reference sequence). CDR3 nucleotide sequence: TGTGCCAGCAGCTACCCAGGAAGGTACAATGAGCAGTTCTTC. The encoded protein is CASSYPGRYNEQFF. Variable domain in full (rest from reference TRBV7-9 and TRBJ2-1): DTGVSQNPRHKITKRGQNVTFRCDPISEHNRLYWYRQTLGQGPEFLTYFQNEAQLEKSRLLSDRFSAERPKGSFSTLEIQRTEQGDSAMYLCASSYPGRYNEQFFGPGTRLTVL.

This clonotype occurred many times. The chain has TRBV5-4 and TRBJ1-1; TRBD1 is a possible D gene (6 bases). CDR1 is SGHNT, CDR2 YYREEE, per germline (reference sequence). The CDR3 extends over 15 amino acids. With 4 bases removed from V and 5 bases from J, the gap between germline ends came to 18 bases. The CDR3 region is CASSPEGGHRTEAFF. In nucleotides, the CDR3 is TGTGCCAGCAGCCCTGAGGGGGGGCATAGGACTGAAGCTTTCTTT. The variable domain in full, completed from reference TRBV5-4 and TRBJ1-1, reads ETGVTQSPTHLIKTRGQQVTLRCSSQSGHNTVSWYQQALGQGPQFIFQYYREEENGRGNFPPRFSGLQFPNYSSELNVNALELDDSALYLCASSPEGGHRTEAFFGQGTRLTVV.

This clonotype was recorded many times. The CDR3 nucleotides read TGTGCCAGCAGCCAACTCGGATCAAGCTCCTACGAGCAGTACTTC. This sequence encodes CASSQLGSSSYEQYF. The rearrangement joins TRBV12-3 or TRBV12-4 to TRBJ2-7; D is unclear. The CDR3 has 15 amino acids. The V gene lost 6 bases and the J gene lost 0 bases, with 15 bases spanning the gap.

The chain joins TRBV6-6 to TRBJ2-3; the match to TRBD2 covers 9 bases. From germline, CDR1 is MNHNY and CDR2 SVGAGI (reference sequence). The V and J ends lost 6 bases and 2 bases, in that order; junction bases with no gene match: 15. The CDR3 sequence is 18 residues long. CDR3 coding DNA: TGTGCCAGCAGCCGTTTCGCGGGAGGGAAAAGTCACACAGATACGCAGTATTTT. Amino acids: CASSRFAGGKSHTDTQYF.

This clonotype was observed at least ten times. The chain has TRBV28 and TRBJ2-3; 9 nucleotides align to TRBD1. J was trimmed by 1 base and V by 7 bases; bases with no gene match: 6. This CDR3 comprises 15 residues. Germline V lookup: CDR1 MDHEN, CDR2 SYDVKM. CDR3 protein: CASNLDRGGTDTQYF. The CDR3 DNA sequence: TGTGCCAGCAACCTGGACAGGGGAGGCACAGATACGCAGTATTTT.

This chain joins TRBV2 and TRBJ2-5; maybe TRBD2 (5 bases). Germline V gene lookup returns CDR1 SNHLY and CDR2 FYNNEI. V shed 3 bases and J shed 1 base, with 9 bases lying between them. The CDR3 consists of 14 residues. The CDR3 nucleotides are TGTGCCAGCAGTGAGCTGAGGGCCCAAGAGACCCAGTACTTC. Its translation is CASSELRAQETQYF.

This clonotype was picked up many times. The gene calls are TRBV6-6 and TRBJ1-1; no clear D gene. Germline CDR1 and CDR2: MNHNY and SVGAGI (reference sequence). Deletions cut 5 bases from V and 8 bases from J, with 15 bases between. The CDR3 has 13 residues. The CDR3 region has the DNA TGTGCCAGCAGTCGACCGGCACCCCACGAAGCTTTCTTT. Residues: CASSRPAPHEAFF.

There are many counts of this clonotype. CDR3 sequence: CASSPGTGSYEQYF. In nucleotides, the CDR3 is TGTGCCAGTAGTCCTGGGACAGGATCGTACGAGCAGTACTTC. The rearrangement uses TRBV19 and TRBJ2-7, with 8 bases that match TRBD1. CDR3 length equals 14 residues. V shed 5 bases, J shed 4 bases, and the junction held 7 bases outside the gene matches. In germline, CDR1 is LNHDA, CDR2 SQIVND (reference sequence).

The chain couples TRBV28 to TRBJ2-3; TRBD2 matches 10 bases. J was trimmed by 2 bases and V by 8 bases; bases with no gene match: 4. Germline V CDR1 and CDR2: MDHEN, SYDVKM. The CDR3 is 14 residues long. The DNA for the CDR3 is TGTGCCAGCGATCTAGCGGGAGACACAGATACGCAGTATTTT. Residues: CASDLAGDTDTQYF.

This clonotype has at least ten counts. J is TRBJ2-2 and V is TRBV14, with 8 bases aligning to TRBD2. This CDR3 region has 16 residues. Unmatched junction bases numbered 10, after V lost 4 bases and J lost 6 bases. The germline gives CDR1 SGHDN, CDR2 FVKESK. This CDR3 reads CASSPWLGLGPGELFF. The CDR3 DNA sequence: TGTGCCAGCAGCCCGTGGTTGGGACTAGGACCCGGGGAGCTGTTTTTT.

This clonotype was seen repeatedly, ten times or more. This chain connects TRBV5-1 to TRBJ1-1; D is undetermined. Trimming cost V 0 bases and J 5 bases, with 8 bases left between them. The CDR3 consists of 13 residues. Germline V gene sequence: CDR1 SGHRS, CDR2 YFSETQ. The CDR3 protein is CASSLDRDTEAFF. The CDR3 nucleotides read TGCGCCAGCAGCTTGGATAGGGATACTGAAGCTTTCTTT.

There are many counts of this clonotype. In nucleotides, the CDR3 is TGTGCCAGTACTACTAGCGGGAGGGAGACCCAGTACTTC. Amino acid sequence: CASTTSGRETQYF. The chain has TRBV19 and TRBJ2-5; 12 bases line up with TRBD2. Germline V lookup: CDR1 LNHDA, CDR2 SQIVND (reference sequence). J was trimmed by 5 bases and V by 7 bases; bases with no gene match: 2. This CDR3 region has 13 residues.

The CDR3 coding sequence is TGTGCCAGCAGCCAGCCCGGGGGCTACGAGCAGTACTTC. It codes for CASSQPGGYEQYF. The V and J genes are TRBV3-1 and TRBJ2-7; D may be TRBD2 (6 bases). The CDR3 consists of 13 residues. Trimming removed 3 bases from V and 3 bases from J, with 9 bases in between. Germline CDR1 is LGHDT and CDR2 is YNNKEL (reference sequence).

The J gene is TRBJ2-5, the V gene TRBV7-3, with 9 bases aligning to TRBD1. Trimming at V came to 3 bases and at J to 5 bases, leaving 7 bases not matched to a gene. The CDR3 has 15 residues. CDR1 is SGHTA and CDR2 is FQGTGA in the germline V gene. Here the CDR3 DNA reads TGTGCCAGCAGCTTTACAGGGGGCGCTCGCGAGACCCAGTACTTC. Translation gives CASSFTGGARETQYF. The full variable domain, rest sourced from reference TRBV7-3 and TRBJ2-5, is GAGVSQTPSNKVTEKGKYVELRCDPISGHTALYWYRQSLGQGPEFLIYFQGTGAADDSGLPNDRFFAVRPEGSVSTLKIQRTERGDSAVYLCASSFTGGARETQYFGPGTRLLVL.

This clonotype was observed many times. The chain couples TRBV24-1 to TRBJ2-1; D gene unclear. Germline V gives CDR1 KGHDR, CDR2 SFDVKD. The germline V and J ends were trimmed by 4 bases and 13 bases, with 13 bases remaining between them. This CDR3 is built from 12 residues. Here the CDR3 DNA reads TGTGCCACCAGTGACTCGTTGGACCCCCAGTTCTTC. Translation: CATSDSLDPQFF.

As regards this clonotype: A clone one base away is much larger, so this may be a read error. The chain couples TRBV19 to TRBJ2-3, with TRBD1 as a possible D gene (6 bases). The J call is uncertain, as TRBJ1-5 better fits the DNA end. The CDR3 has 14 amino acids. Germline-derived CDR1 and CDR2 are LNHDA and SQIVND (reference sequence). In nucleotides, the CDR3 is TGTGCCAGTAGTAGAGGGGGGAGCACAGATACGCAGCATTTT. It specifies CASSRGGSTDTQHF.

Only a few counts were recorded for this clonotype. The chain recombines TRBV6-2 or TRBV6-3 with TRBJ2-7; 8 positions agree with TRBD2. Germline values: CDR1 MNHEY, CDR2 SVGEGT. Losses at the gene ends were 8 bases for V and 6 bases for J; bases not matched to a gene: 12. There are 14 residues in the CDR3. CDR3 sequence (DNA): TGTGCCAGCCGTCGGCTAGCGGGTCGCATCGAGCAGTACTTC. It yields the protein CASRRLAGRIEQYF.

This clonotype was seen more than once but under ten times. This chain connects TRBV28 to TRBJ2-3; D remains unclear. The V end lost 6 bases, the J end lost 3 bases, and 7 bases lay between the germline ends. The CDR3 spans 12 residues. Germline CDR1 and CDR2: MDHEN and SYDVKM. The CDR3: CASRFLTDTQYF. The CDR3, as DNA: TGTGCCAGCAGGTTTCTGACAGATACGCAGTATTTT.

This clonotype was counted at least ten times. The V and J genes are TRBV5-4 and TRBJ2-5, with 7 bases that match TRBD1. This CDR3 contains 15 residues. J gave up 5 bases and V 4 bases, and 11 bases lay outside the gene matches. The germline V gene encodes CDR1 SGHNT and CDR2 YYREEE (reference sequence). The CDR3 DNA follows: TGTGCCAGCAGCCCCTCACCGACAGGGTTGGAGACCCAGTACTTC. Protein sequence: CASSPSPTGLETQYF.

This clonotype has a count of ten or more. The rearrangement joins TRBV9 to TRBJ1-4; D possibly corresponds to TRBD1 (6 bases). Per germline, CDR1 SGDLS and CDR2 YYNGEE. The CDR3 runs 14 residues. Between the trimmed V and J ends, which lost 3 bases and 8 bases, there was a span of 14 bases. DNA of the CDR3: TGTGCCAGCAGCGAGGGGGATATCGAGGAAAAACTGTTTTTT. Translating gives CASSEGDIEEKLFF.

The J gene is TRBJ1-2, the V gene TRBV28; possible D gene TRBD1, 5 bases. V was clipped by 4 bases and J by 8 bases, with 20 bases between them. Per germline, CDR1 MDHEN and CDR2 SYDVKM. The CDR3 totals 15 residues. The chain's CDR3 is CASSSPFGAPGGYTF. The CDR3 DNA follows: TGTGCCAGCAGTTCACCATTTGGGGCCCCCGGGGGCTACACCTTC.